Given below is one T cell receptor (beta chain) in context. Its antigen is not identified. Read coverage stops 3 residues before the CDR3 terminus; the germline J gene supplies the remainder. This sample stems from a study of T cells in women clearing cervical HPV infection. Broader study findings: Cases carried less TRBV6-7 than controls: approximately 0.1% versus 0.16%.

The method was immunoSEQ multiplex PCR; TCRdb's version includes in-frame clones alone and lacks a portion of them. The sample holds around 28,000 clones. CDR3 size: 15 residues. Germline values: CDR1 MRHNA, CDR2 SNTAGT. V lost 5 bases to trimming and J lost 2 bases; unmatched junction nucleotides: 1. The sequenced sample consisted of blood buffy coat. This chain connects TRBV6-4 to TRBJ2-1; TRBD2 matches at 12 bases. The receptor was derived from a woman between 18 and 70 years old with a cervical HPV16 infection that either progressed to CIN3+ or cleared (not recorded which). CDR3 loop: CASSPSGGAYNEQFF. The covered CDR3 bases are TGTGCCAGCAGTCCTAGCGGGGGGGCCTACAATGAG.